A single sample gave rise to the 9 T cell receptor beta chains below, sequenced in a study of blood T cell repertoires in COVID-19. TCRdb keeps only in-frame clones here, not all; method: immunoSEQ multiplex PCR. The sample contains 150,000 to 200,000 clones, around 73% of which appear only once. Specimen: PBMCs or T cells enriched from blood (not recorded which). The receptors were sampled from a woman between 50 and 59 years old who had recovered from COVID-19.

This clone was recorded a few times. The rearrangement joins TRBV28 to TRBJ1-6, with D possibly TRBD1 on 5 matching bases. Per the germline V gene, CDR1 is MDHEN and CDR2 is SYDVKM. This CDR3 comprises 14 residues. V was pared by 5 bases and J by 7 bases, with 12 bases between. CDR3 coding DNA: TGTGCCAGCAGTCTTAGCCGACAGAATTCACCCCTCCACTTT. Amino acid sequence: CASSLSRQNSPLHF.

CDR3 protein: CASSLAGEATQYF. CDR3 DNA sequence: TGTGCCAGCAGCCTAGCGGGAGAGGCGACCCAGTACTTC. The chain couples TRBV7-3 to TRBJ2-5; 10 nucleotides line up with TRBD2. The CDR3 extends over 13 amino acids. Germline CDR1 is SGHTA and CDR2 is FQGTGA. V dropped 5 bases and J dropped 7; count of bases not matched to a gene: 4.

The chain employs TRBV29-1 and TRBJ1-1; 9 bases map to TRBD1. The J segment lost 1 base and the V segment lost 6 bases, leaving 9 bases of the junction unmatched. Looked up from germline, CDR1 is SQVTM and CDR2 is ANQGSEA. The CDR3 is 15 residues long. For the CDR3, the DNA is TGCAGCGTCCTGGACAGGGGAGGCCGGAACACTGAAGCTTTCTTT. The encoded protein is CSVLDRGGRNTEAFF.

The chain employs TRBV7-9 and TRBJ1-4, with D unclear. Germline V gene sequence: CDR1 SEHNR, CDR2 FQNEAQ (reference sequence). The CDR3 consists of 17 residues. V gave up 0 bases and J gave up 0 bases, with 11 bases separating them. The CDR3 sequence: CASSLASGRATNEKLFF. DNA of the CDR3: TGTGCCAGCAGCTTAGCGTCCGGCCGGGCAACTAATGAAAAACTGTTTTTT.

This rearrangement joins TRBV7-2 to TRBJ2-1, with unresolved D. Germline V CDR1 and CDR2: SGHTA, FQGNSA. The CDR3 covers 15 residues. Trimming pared 5 bases from V and 0 bases from J, leaving 11 bases between. CDR3 sequence reads: CASSPGPSSYNEQFF. The DNA for the CDR3 is TGTGCCAGCAGCCCTGGGCCGAGCTCCTACAATGAGCAGTTCTTC.

This sequence joins TRBV6-6 and TRBJ2-2; the D gene is possibly TRBD1 (6 bases). The V and J ends lost 7 bases and 5 bases respectively, with 14 bases between them. This CDR3 has 14 residues. Germline V gene sequence: CDR1 MNHNY, CDR2 SVGAGI (reference sequence). This CDR3 reads CASTATGSTGELFF. In DNA form, the CDR3 reads TGTGCCAGCACCGCGACAGGCTCGACCGGGGAGCTGTTTTTT.

The chain has TRBV7-2 and TRBJ2-5; TRBD2 aligns across 7 bases. Germline CDR1 is SGHTA and CDR2 is FQGNSA. This CDR3 spans 14 amino acids. V lost 3 bases to trimming and J lost 2 bases; unmatched junction nucleotides: 3. This chain's CDR3 is CASSFQGGQETQYF. The CDR3 coding sequence is TGTGCCAGCAGCTTCCAGGGAGGGCAAGAGACCCAGTACTTC.

This CDR3 is CASSLTAGNEKLFF. The DNA of the CDR3 is TGTGCCAGCAGCTTAACAGCAGGGAATGAAAAACTGTTTTTT. The chain has TRBV7-2 and TRBJ1-4; perhaps TRBD1 as D (5 bases). Germline CDR1 is SGHTA and CDR2 is FQGNSA. Trimming took off 2 bases at V and 5 bases at J, with 9 bases between the two ends. The CDR3 loop spans 14 amino acids. Complete variable domain (other parts from reference TRBV7-2 and TRBJ1-4): GAGVSQSPSNKVTEKGKDVELRCDPISGHTALYWYRQSLGQGLEFLIYFQGNSAPDKSGLPSDRFSAERTGGSVSTLTIQRTQQEDSAVYLCASSLTAGNEKLFFGSGTQLSVL.

This chain links TRBV5-1 with TRBJ2-2; 10 bases are a match to TRBD2. The CDR3 is 16 residues long. V was clipped by 2 bases and J by 5 bases; unmatched bases: 6. Germline CDR1 reads SGHRS; CDR2 reads YFSETQ. The chain's CDR3 is CASSLSSGSFTGELFF. The CDR3 coding sequence is TGCGCCAGCAGCTTATCTAGCGGGAGTTTTACCGGGGAGCTGTTTTTT.